This T cell receptor (beta chain) was identified in a study of blood T cell repertoires in COVID-19. The CDR3 length is 15 residues. The V segment lost 7 bases and the J segment 4 bases; nucleotides outside the gene matches: 8. Germline assignment: CDR1 LNHDA and CDR2 SQIVND (reference sequence). Method: immunoSEQ multiplex PCR; TCRdb's copy keeps in-frame clones and lacks some. The sample lists roughly 180,000 clones, 70% to 85% occurring once. Material for sequencing was peripheral blood. The TCR was taken from a man aged 60-69 years who had recovered from COVID-19. The chain has TRBV19 and TRBJ2-1; 9 nucleotides agree with TRBD1. CDR3 amino acids: CASTLPGQGYNEQFF. CDR3 bases: TGTGCCAGTACCCTTCCCGGACAGGGGTACAATGAGCAGTTCTTC.